What follows describes a single T cell receptor (beta chain). Germline loops: CDR1 LNHDA, CDR2 SQIVND (reference sequence). Unmatched junction bases numbered 8, after V lost 3 bases and J lost 5 bases. This CDR3 is 15 amino acids long. As originally analysed: It was from reference gene primer amplification that nucleated cell counts were estimated. The protocol was immunoSEQ multiplex PCR, while the TCRdb copy is restricted to in-frame clones and leaves out a portion. V and J calls plus clone size are reproduced from that table; the DNA served to infer D and trimming. In the table there are approximately 140,000 clones, about 85% of which are singletons. The data originate from a study of blood T cell repertoires in COVID-19. For the study at large: Researchers got acute and convalescent COVID-19 samples from the United States, Italy and Spain.

The rearrangement uses TRBV19 and TRBJ2-7; 9 bases agree with TRBD1. The TCR originated in a woman aged 55-70 years with active or convalescent COVID-19. Sequenced sample: peripheral blood. The CDR3 nucleotides are TGTGCCAGTAGTATCACCGGGACAGGGTTCGACGAGCAGTACTTC. Its protein product is CASSITGTGFDEQYF.